A selection of T cell receptor beta chains follows, all from one sample in a study of OX40 agonist ivuxolimab in advanced cancers. The repertoire was sequenced with immunoSEQ multiplex PCR; TCRdb's copy has only in-frame clones and lacks some. The sample shows around 79,000 clones, about nine tenths of them seen only once. The starting material was CD4+ or CD8+ T cells sorted from blood, obtained in a trial of the OX40 agonist ivuxolimab. The receptors were sampled from an adult with an advanced solid tumor such as melanoma, head and neck, liver or kidney cancer. The conserved cysteine and the conserved F or W are not part of the CDR3 here.

>TRBV29-1
SVVDSPSTDTQY
>TRBV28
ASSFQVGGIEAF
>TRBV2
ASRGPGSYNEQF
>TRBV29-1
SVGGITEAF
>TRBV19
ASSSPAGGMVGTDTQY
>TRBV5-1
ASSLVTGSDATTEAF
>TRBV7-9
ASSRTSGGANEQF
>TRBV2
ASSEVDQPQH
>TRBV5-1
ASSSGQDTGELF
>TRBV27
ASSFVRTSGSSYNEQF
>TRBV19
ASSRRGNQPQH
>TRBV19
ASSIDGQTRNIQY
>TRBV7-3
ASSLTGPGAFRETQY
>TRBV7-9
ASSYQGQGYNEKLF